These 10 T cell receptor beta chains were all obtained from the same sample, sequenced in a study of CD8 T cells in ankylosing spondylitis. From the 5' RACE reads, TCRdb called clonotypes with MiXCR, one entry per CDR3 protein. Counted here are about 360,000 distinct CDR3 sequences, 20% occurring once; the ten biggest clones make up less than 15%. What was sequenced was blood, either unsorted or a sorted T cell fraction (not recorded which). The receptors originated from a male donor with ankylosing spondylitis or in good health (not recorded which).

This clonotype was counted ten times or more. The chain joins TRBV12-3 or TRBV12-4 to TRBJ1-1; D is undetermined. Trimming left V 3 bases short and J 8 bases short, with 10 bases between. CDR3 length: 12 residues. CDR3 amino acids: CASSLSQTEAFF. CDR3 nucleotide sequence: TGTGCCAGCAGTTTGTCACAGACAGAAGCTTTCTTT.

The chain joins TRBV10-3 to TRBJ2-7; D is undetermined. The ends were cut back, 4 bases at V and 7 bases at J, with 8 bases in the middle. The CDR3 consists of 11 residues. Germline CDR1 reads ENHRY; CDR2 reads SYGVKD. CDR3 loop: CAISATWEQYF. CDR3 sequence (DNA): TGTGCCATCAGTGCCACTTGGGAGCAGTACTTC.

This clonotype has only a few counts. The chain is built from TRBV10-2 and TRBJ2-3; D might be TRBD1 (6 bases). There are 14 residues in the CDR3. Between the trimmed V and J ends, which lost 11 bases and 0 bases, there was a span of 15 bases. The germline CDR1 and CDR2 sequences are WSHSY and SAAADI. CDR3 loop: CAGQGGTSTDTQYF. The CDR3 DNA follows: TGCGCCGGACAAGGGGGTACTAGCACAGATACGCAGTATTTT.

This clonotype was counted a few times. This CDR3 is CAISDGVAETQYF. CDR3 sequence (DNA): TGTGCCATCAGTGATGGGGTTGCGGAGACCCAGTACTTC. The rearrangement joins TRBV10-3 to TRBJ2-5; unclear D gene. V lost 3 bases and J lost 5, with 10 bases in between. Germline V gene sequence: CDR1 ENHRY, CDR2 SYGVKD. The length of the CDR3 is 13 residues.

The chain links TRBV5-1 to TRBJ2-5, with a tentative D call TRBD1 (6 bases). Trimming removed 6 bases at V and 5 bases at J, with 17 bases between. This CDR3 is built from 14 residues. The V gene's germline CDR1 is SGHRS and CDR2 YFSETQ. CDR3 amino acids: CASKKTGLKETQYF. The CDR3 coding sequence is TGCGCCAGCAAGAAAACAGGGTTAAAGGAGACCCAGTACTTC.

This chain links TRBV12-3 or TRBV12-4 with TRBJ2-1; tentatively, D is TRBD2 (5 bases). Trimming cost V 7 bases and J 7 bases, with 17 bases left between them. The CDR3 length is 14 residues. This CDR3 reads CASTLSSGWNEQFF. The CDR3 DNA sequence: TGTGCCAGCACCCTTAGCAGCGGCTGGAATGAGCAGTTCTTC.

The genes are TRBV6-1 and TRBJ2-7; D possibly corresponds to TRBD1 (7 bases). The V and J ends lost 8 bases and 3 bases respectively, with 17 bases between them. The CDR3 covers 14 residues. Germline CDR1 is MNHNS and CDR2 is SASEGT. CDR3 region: CASGGDSSVYEQYF. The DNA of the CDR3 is TGTGCCAGCGGAGGGGACAGTTCCGTCTACGAGCAGTACTTC.

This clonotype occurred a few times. The CDR3: CASSLRWTGETQYF. CDR3 sequence (DNA): TGTGCCAGCAGCCTCCGATGGACAGGGGAGACCCAGTACTTC. The rearrangement joins TRBV7-8 to TRBJ2-5; TRBD1 agrees at 8 bases. This CDR3 has 14 amino acids. The V segment lost 5 bases and the J segment 5 bases; nucleotides outside the gene matches: 7. CDR1 SGHVS and CDR2 FQNEAQ come from the germline V gene.

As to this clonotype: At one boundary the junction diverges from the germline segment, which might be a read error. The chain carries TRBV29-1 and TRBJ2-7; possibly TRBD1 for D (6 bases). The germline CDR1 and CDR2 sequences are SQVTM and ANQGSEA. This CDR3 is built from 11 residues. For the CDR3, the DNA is TGCAGCGTGGTGGACAGTTACGGGCAGTACTTC. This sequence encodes CSVVDSYGQYF.

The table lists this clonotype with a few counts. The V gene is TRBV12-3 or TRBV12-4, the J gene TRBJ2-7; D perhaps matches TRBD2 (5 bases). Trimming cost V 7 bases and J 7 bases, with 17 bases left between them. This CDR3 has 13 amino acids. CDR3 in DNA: TGTGCCAGCACCATAGGCGAGGGCTGGGAGCAGTACTTC. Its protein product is CASTIGEGWEQYF.